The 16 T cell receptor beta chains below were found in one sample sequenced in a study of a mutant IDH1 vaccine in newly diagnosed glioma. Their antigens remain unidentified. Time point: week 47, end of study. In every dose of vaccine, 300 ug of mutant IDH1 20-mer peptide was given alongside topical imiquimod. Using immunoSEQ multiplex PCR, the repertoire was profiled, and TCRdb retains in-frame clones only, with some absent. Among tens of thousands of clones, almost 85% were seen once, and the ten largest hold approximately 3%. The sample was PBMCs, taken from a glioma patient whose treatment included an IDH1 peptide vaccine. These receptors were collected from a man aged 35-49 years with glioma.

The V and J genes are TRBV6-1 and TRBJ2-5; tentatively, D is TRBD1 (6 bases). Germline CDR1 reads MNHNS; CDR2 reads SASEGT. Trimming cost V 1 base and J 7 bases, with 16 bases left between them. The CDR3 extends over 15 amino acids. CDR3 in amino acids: CASSEGGGSRRTQYF. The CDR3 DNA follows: TGTGCCAGCAGTGAAGGTGGGGGCAGTCGGCGGACCCAGTACTTC.

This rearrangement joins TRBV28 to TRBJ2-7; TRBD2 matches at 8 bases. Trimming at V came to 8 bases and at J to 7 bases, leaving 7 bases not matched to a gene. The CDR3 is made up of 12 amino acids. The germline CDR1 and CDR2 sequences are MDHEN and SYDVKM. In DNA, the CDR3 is TGTGCCAGCGACGGGAGGGCGGGAGAGCAGTACTTC. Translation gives CASDGRAGEQYF.

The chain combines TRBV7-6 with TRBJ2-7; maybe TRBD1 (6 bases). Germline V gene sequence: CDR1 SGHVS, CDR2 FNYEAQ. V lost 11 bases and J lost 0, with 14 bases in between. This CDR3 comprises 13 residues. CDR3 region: CAVRQESSYEQYF. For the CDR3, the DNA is TGTGCCGTCCGACAGGAGAGCTCCTACGAGCAGTACTTC.

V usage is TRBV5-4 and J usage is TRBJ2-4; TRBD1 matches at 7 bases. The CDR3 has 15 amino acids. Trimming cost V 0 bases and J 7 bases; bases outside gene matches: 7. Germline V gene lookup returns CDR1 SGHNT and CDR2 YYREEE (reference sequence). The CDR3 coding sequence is TGTGCCAGCAGCTTGGCTGACAGGGATTCGAACATTCAGTACTTC. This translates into CASSLADRDSNIQYF.

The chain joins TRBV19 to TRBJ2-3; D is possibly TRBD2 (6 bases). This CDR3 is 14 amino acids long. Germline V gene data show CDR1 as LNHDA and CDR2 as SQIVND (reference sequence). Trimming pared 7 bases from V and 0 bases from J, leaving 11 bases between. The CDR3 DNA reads TGTGCCAGTACCCCCCGGGGGAGCACAGATACGCAGTATTTT. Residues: CASTPRGSTDTQYF.

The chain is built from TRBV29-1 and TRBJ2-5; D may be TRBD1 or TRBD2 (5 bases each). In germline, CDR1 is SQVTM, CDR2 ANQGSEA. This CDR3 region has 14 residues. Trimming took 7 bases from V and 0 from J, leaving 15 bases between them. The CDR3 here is CSAGGRTNQETQYF. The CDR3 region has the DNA TGCAGCGCCGGAGGACGGACAAACCAAGAGACCCAGTACTTC.

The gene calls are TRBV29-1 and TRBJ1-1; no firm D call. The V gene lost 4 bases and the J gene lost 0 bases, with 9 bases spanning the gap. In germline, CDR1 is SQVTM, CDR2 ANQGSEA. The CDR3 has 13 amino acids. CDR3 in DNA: TGCAGCGTTGGTGTTAGAATGAACACTGAAGCTTTCTTT. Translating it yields CSVGVRMNTEAFF.

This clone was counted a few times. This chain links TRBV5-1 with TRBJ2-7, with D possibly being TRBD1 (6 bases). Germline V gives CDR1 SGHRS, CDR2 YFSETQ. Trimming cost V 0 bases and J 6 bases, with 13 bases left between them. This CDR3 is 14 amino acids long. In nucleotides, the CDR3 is TGCGCCAGCAGCTTGGTAGGGGGAATTGGCGAGCAGTACTTC. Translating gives CASSLVGGIGEQYF.

Written as DNA, the CDR3 is TGTGCCAGCAGATCGGACTGGGAAGGGGCAGATACGCAGTATTTT. It specifies CASRSDWEGADTQYF. V usage is TRBV7-2 and J usage is TRBJ2-3; D assignment may be TRBD1 or TRBD2 (5 bases each). The CDR3 is made up of 15 amino acids. Germline V gene data show CDR1 as SGHTA and CDR2 as FQGNSA. V was shortened by 6 bases and J by 4 bases, with 17 bases between the two germline ends.

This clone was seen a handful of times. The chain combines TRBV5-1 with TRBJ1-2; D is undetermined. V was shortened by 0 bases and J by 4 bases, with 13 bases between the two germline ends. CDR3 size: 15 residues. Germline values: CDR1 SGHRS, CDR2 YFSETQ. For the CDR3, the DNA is TGCGCCAGCAGCTTGGGGCCCGAGGCTAGCTATGGCTACACCTTC. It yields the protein CASSLGPEASYGYTF.

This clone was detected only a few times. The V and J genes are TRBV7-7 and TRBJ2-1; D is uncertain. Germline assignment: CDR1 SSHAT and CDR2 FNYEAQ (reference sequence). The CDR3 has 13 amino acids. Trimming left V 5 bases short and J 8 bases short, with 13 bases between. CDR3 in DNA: TGTGCCAGCAGCAAAAATTACTTCGATGAGCAGTTCTTC. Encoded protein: CASSKNYFDEQFF.

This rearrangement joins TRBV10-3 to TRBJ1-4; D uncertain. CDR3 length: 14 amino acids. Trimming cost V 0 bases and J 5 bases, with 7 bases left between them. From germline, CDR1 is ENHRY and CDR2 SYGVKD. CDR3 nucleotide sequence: TGTGCCATCAGTGAGTCGTGGGAAAATGAAAAACTGTTTTTT. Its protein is CAISESWENEKLFF.

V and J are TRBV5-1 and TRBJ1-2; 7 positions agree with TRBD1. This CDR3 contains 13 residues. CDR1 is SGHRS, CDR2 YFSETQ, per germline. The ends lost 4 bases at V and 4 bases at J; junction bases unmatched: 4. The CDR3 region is CASSPRDSYGYTF. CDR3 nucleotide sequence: TGCGCCAGCAGCCCTCGGGACAGCTATGGCTACACCTTC.

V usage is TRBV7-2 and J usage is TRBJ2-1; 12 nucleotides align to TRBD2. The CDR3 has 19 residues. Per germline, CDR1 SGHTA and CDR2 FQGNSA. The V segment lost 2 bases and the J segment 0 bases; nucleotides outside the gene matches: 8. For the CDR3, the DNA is TGTGCCAGCAGCTTATATACTAGCGGGAGGACCGGCTCCTACAATGAGCAGTTCTTC. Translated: CASSLYTSGRTGSYNEQFF.

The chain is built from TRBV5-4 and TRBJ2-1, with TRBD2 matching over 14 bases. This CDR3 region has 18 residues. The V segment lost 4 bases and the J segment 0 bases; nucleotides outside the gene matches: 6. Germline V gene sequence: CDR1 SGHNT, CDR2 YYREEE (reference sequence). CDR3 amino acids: CASSPGTSGRRSYNEQFF. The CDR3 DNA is TGTGCCAGCAGCCCCGGGACTAGCGGGAGACGCTCCTACAATGAGCAGTTCTTC.

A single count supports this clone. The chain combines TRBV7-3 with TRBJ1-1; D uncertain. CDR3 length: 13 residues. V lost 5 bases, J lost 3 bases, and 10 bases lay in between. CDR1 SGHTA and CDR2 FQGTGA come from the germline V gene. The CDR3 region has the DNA TGTGCCAGCAGCACCCAGGTGGACACTGAAGCTTTCTTT. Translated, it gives CASSTQVDTEAFF.